This T cell receptor beta chain was captured in a study of blood T cell repertoires in COVID-19. On the study more broadly: Samples came from the United States, Italy and Spain, spanning acute and convalescent COVID-19. T cells, B-cell-depleted T cells, or PBMCs supplied cDNA or gDNA.

Source study methods: Reference gene primer amplification in the assay estimated nucleated cell counts. The assay was immunoSEQ multiplex PCR, and TCRdb's table has in-frame clones only and misses some. That table furnishes V, J and clone size, whereas the DNA furnished D and trimming. In the table there are about 280,000 clones, 80% to 90% of which are singletons. This clone has just a few counts. Sequencing used peripheral blood. This sequence originates from a woman aged 50 to 65 who had recovered from COVID-19.

CDR3 loop: CASSLLGTGVEKLFF. The CDR3 DNA reads TGTGCCAGCAGCTTGTTAGGGACAGGGGTAGAAAAACTGTTTTTT. The chain employs TRBV5-5 and TRBJ1-4; 10 nucleotides agree with TRBD1. The CDR3 runs to 15 residues. Trimming at V came to 1 base and at J to 8 bases, leaving 5 bases not matched to a gene. Germline V gene lookup returns CDR1 SGHKS and CDR2 YYEKEE (reference sequence).